These 16 T cell receptor delta chains were all obtained from the same sample, sequenced in a study of gamma-delta chains in newborns, infants, children. TCRdb re-called the reads through CATT. This table holds 4,000 to 5,500 delta-chain clones, under 40% found once. Source material: blood. The receptor source for this set is a child who received the measles vaccine.

The V and J genes are TRDV1 and TRDJ1; 13 positions match TRDD3. The V gene's germline CDR1 is TSWWSYY and CDR2 QGS. This CDR3 spans 22 amino acids. Trimming removed 0 bases from V and 0 bases from J; junction bases left unmatched: 16. The CDR3: CALGELSPVTGGYARYTDKLIF. In DNA, the CDR3 is TGTGCTCTTGGGGAACTCTCCCCCGTTACTGGGGGATACGCCCGGTACACCGATAAACTCATCTTT.

The chain couples TRDV1 to TRDJ1; 10 nucleotides line up with TRDD3. V lost 5 bases and J lost 0; bases outside the gene matches: 15. The length of the CDR3 is 19 residues. CDR1 TSWWSYY and CDR2 QGS come from the germline V gene. CDR3 sequence (DNA): TGTGCTCTTGGGACCGATCCTAACTGGGGGATCGGTGACACCGATAAACTCATCTTT. It yields the protein CALGTDPNWGIGDTDKLIF.

This clone was detected only a few times. The CDR3 region is CALAFAGLGVVYTDKLIF. In DNA form, the CDR3 reads TGTGCCTTGGCGTTTGCAGGACTGGGGGTGGTGTACACCGATAAACTCATCTTT. The chain is built from TRDV2 and TRDJ1, with TRDD3 identical over 8 bases. Germline CDR1 GEAIGNYY, CDR2 EKD. Losses at the gene ends were 8 bases for V and 0 bases for J; bases not matched to a gene: 19. The CDR3 covers 18 residues.

With respect to this clone: Other nucleotide sequences in the sample specify the same CDR3. The chain joins TRDV2 to TRDJ1; the match to TRDD2 covers 9 bases. This CDR3 has 22 amino acids. V dropped 1 base and J dropped 0; count of bases not matched to a gene: 23. Germline lookup yields CDR1 GEAIGNYY and CDR2 EKD. For the CDR3, the DNA is TGTGCCTGTGACACTCCCCAGGCCTTCCTACGATCCGGGATACCCTACACCGATAAACTCATCTTT. It translates to CACDTPQAFLRSGIPYTDKLIF.

As concerns this clone: A read error is the likely source, as a far larger clone sits one nucleotide away. The chain is built from TRDV3 and TRDJ1, with D perhaps matching TRDD3 (5 bases). CDR3 length: 14 amino acids. Germline V lookup: CDR1 TVYSNPD, CDR2 GDNSRS (reference sequence). V was pared by 2 bases and J by 5 bases, with 18 bases between. The CDR3 DNA reads TGTGCCTTTGAGGCTCAAGGGGGGCTAGATAAACTCATCTTT. Translation: CAFEAQGGLDKLIF.

About this clone: One end of the junction fails to match germline, which may point to a read error. The rearrangement links TRDV1 to TRDJ1, with TRDD3 identical over 13 bases. CDR3 size: 21 residues. CDR1 TSWWSYY and CDR2 QGS come from the germline V gene. Written as DNA, the CDR3 is TGTGCTCTTGGGGAACTTGGACTTCCTACGAGTACTGGGGGATACGGCGATAAACTCACCTTT. Encoded protein: CALGELGLPTSTGGYGDKLTF.

This clone rates as medium-sized. V usage is TRDV2 and J usage is TRDJ2; TRDD3 matches at 10 bases. The CDR3 is 14 residues long. Germline-derived CDR1 and CDR2 are GEAIGNYY and EKD. With V trimmed by 3 bases and J by 5 bases, 2 bases remained unmatched. The CDR3 DNA reads as TGTGCCTGTGACGTACTGGGGGATACAGCACAACTCTTCTTT. Its translation is CACDVLGDTAQLFF.

This chain joins TRDV1 and TRDJ1, with 12 bases identical to TRDD3. V was pared by 4 bases and J by 3 bases, with 24 bases of the junction left unmatched. Germline assignment: CDR1 TSWWSYY and CDR2 QGS. The CDR3 spans 22 residues. CDR3 DNA sequence: TGTGCTCTTGGGGCGACGATCAGCACTATTACTGGGGGATACTACCAGTCCGATAAACTCATCTTT. Its translation: CALGATISTITGGYYQSDKLIF.

The sample holds a few counts of this clone. V usage is TRDV1 and J usage is TRDJ1; 11 bases are a match to TRDD3. CDR1 TSWWSYY and CDR2 QGS come from the germline V gene. The trim removed 0 bases at V and 2 bases at J, leaving 5 bases unmatched. The CDR3 is 17 residues long. As DNA, the CDR3 is TGTGCTCTTGGGGAACTACAATACTGGGGGATAACCGATAAACTCATCTTT. This codes for CALGELQYWGITDKLIF.

This clone was counted a few times. The rearrangement joins TRDV1 to TRDJ1; 10 bases agree with TRDD3. Germline assignment: CDR1 TSWWSYY and CDR2 QGS. The CDR3 is 20 residues long. V trimming: 5 bases; J trimming: 1 base; junction bases outside the gene matches: 19. The chain's CDR3 is CALGSLVPTGGYGRTDKLIF. CDR3 nucleotide sequence: TGTGCTCTTGGGTCTCTCGTTCCTACCGGGGGATACGGGCGCACCGATAAACTCATCTTT.

The chain employs TRDV1 and TRDJ1, with D perhaps TRDD2 (5 bases). The CDR3 length is 26 residues. With 0 bases removed from V and 4 bases from J, the gap between germline ends came to 45 bases. Germline V gene sequence: CDR1 TSWWSYY, CDR2 QGS. CDR3 sequence: CALGELSPFAFCFAAACLTTLDKLIF. The CDR3 coding sequence is TGTGCTCTTGGGGAACTTTCCCCATTTGCCTTCTGTTTTGCAGCGGCATGCCTCACAACCCTCGATAAACTCATCTTT.

The chain couples TRDV1 to TRDJ1; D possibly matches TRDD2 or TRDD3 (8 bases each). The CDR3 has 20 amino acids. The germline V gene has CDR1 TSWWSYY and CDR2 QGS. The V gene lost 1 base and the J gene lost 1 base, with 25 bases spanning the gap. The CDR3 is CALGERLPINFWGSTDKLIF. As DNA, the CDR3 is TGTGCTCTTGGGGAACGCCTTCCTATAAATTTCTGGGGGAGCACCGATAAACTCATCTTT.

This clone is labeled large. The chain recombines TRDV2 with TRDJ1; unclear D gene. This CDR3 is built from 14 residues. Germline CDR1 reads GEAIGNYY; CDR2 reads EKD. Between the trimmed V and J ends, which lost 1 base and 0 bases, there was a span of 8 bases. The CDR3 region has the DNA TGTGCCTGTGACACGGTGGAACACACCGATAAACTCATCTTT. Amino acid sequence: CACDTVEHTDKLIF.

Only a few counts were recorded for this clone. The CDR3 DNA follows: TGTGCCTGTGACAGACTCCTGGGGGTCCTTTCCTGGGACACCCGACAGATGTTTTTC. Encoded protein: CACDRLLGVLSWDTRQMFF. The rearrangement joins TRDV2 to TRDJ3, with 7 bases fitting TRDD3. The V gene's germline CDR1 is GEAIGNYY and CDR2 EKD. The CDR3 runs to 19 residues. V dropped 2 bases and J dropped 1; count of bases not matched to a gene: 10.

The chain recombines TRDV1 with TRDJ1; 10 bases line up with TRDD3. The CDR3 extends over 22 amino acids. From germline, CDR1 is TSWWSYY and CDR2 QGS. V was clipped by 2 bases and J by 0 bases; unmatched bases: 21. The CDR3 coding sequence is TGTGCTCTTGGGGAAGAAGGGCCTTACTGGGGGATCCTCAGAGGGTACACCGATAAACTCATCTTT. Protein: CALGEEGPYWGILRGYTDKLIF.

This clone was seen more than once but under ten times. This chain links TRDV2 with TRDJ3, with 10 bases fitting TRDD3. The CDR3 extends over 19 amino acids. Trimming took 3 bases from V and 0 from J; bases not matched to a gene: 7. In germline, CDR1 is GEAIGNYY, CDR2 EKD. This CDR3 reads CACDLLLGDHSWDTRQMFF. For the CDR3, the DNA is TGTGCCTGTGACCTTCTACTGGGGGATCACTCCTGGGACACCCGACAGATGTTTTTC.